This TCR beta chain stems from a study of CD8 T cells in Susac syndrome. Study-level findings and limits: It was acknowledged in the study that its TCR sequencing and HLA analysis involved a relatively small number of individuals.

An input of about 0.5 to 1 ug of RNA was subjected to reverse transcription using random hexamers. TCRdb re-called the immunoSEQ multiplex PCR reads with MiXCR, one entry per CDR3 protein. Of approximately 300,000 distinct CDR3 sequences in the sample, roughly 90% were seen once. V lost 5 bases, J lost 4 bases, and 5 bases stayed unmatched. The CDR3 loop spans 13 amino acids. The T cells that were sequenced for TCR beta were CD8+ and CD4+ cells from blood. Through negative isolation, CD4+ and CD8+ T cells were obtained, while TEMRA cells were enriched using FACS. For this clonotype: What it binds is unknown.

The rearrangement joins TRBV12-3 or TRBV12-4 to TRBJ2-7; 7 bases map to TRBD1. The sequenced sample was CD8+ T cells from PBMCs. The sequence derives from a human donor with multiple sclerosis. The CDR3, as DNA: TGTGCCAGCAGTCAGGGGGTAGGTTACGAGCAGTACTTC. Protein sequence: CASSQGVGYEQYF.